A single sample is the source of the 5 T cell receptor beta chains below, sequenced in a study of identical twins. One entry per CDR3 protein results from TCRdb running MiXCR on the 5' RACE reads. The sample lists about 790,000 distinct CDR3 sequences; about 18% were seen once. These data were likewise used in another study, on T cells expressing NK-cell markers.

Specimen: PBMCs. These receptors came from a woman aged 18-29 years in good health.

The chain combines TRBV6-5 with TRBJ2-1; 7 bases map to TRBD2. Germline V gene data show CDR1 as MNHEY and CDR2 as SVGAGI. V was clipped by 4 bases and J by 9 bases; unmatched bases: 9. This CDR3 region has 14 residues. This CDR3 reads CASSSTRLASEQFF. The CDR3 region has the DNA TGTGCCAGCAGTTCGACCCGACTAGCCAGTGAGCAGTTCTTC.

This chain uses TRBV5-1 with TRBJ2-7; 9 bases align to TRBD2. V lost 6 bases and J lost 5; bases outside the gene matches: 9. The CDR3 consists of 14 residues. The germline CDR1 and CDR2 sequences are SGHRS and YFSETQ. The CDR3 nucleotides are TGCGCCAGCACGAGCGGGAGGCTCCTGGACGAGCAGTACTTC. This gives the protein CASTSGRLLDEQYF.

The genes are TRBV3-1 and TRBJ2-1; D remains ambiguous. The CDR3 extends over 15 amino acids. Trimming pared 2 bases from V and 10 bases from J, leaving 18 bases between. The germline gives CDR1 LGHDT, CDR2 YNNKEL (reference sequence). CDR3 region: CASSQSSGSFGEQFF. CDR3 nucleotide sequence: TGTGCCAGCAGCCAAAGCTCTGGGTCTTTCGGCGAGCAGTTCTTC.

This chain links TRBV10-3 with TRBJ2-1, with 9 nucleotides matching TRBD2. CDR1 is ENHRY and CDR2 is SYGVKD in the germline V gene. J was trimmed by 6 bases and V by 0 bases; bases with no gene match: 0. There are 14 residues in the CDR3. The CDR3 region is CAISESTSGNEQFF. In DNA, the CDR3 is TGTGCCATCAGTGAGTCGACTAGCGGCAATGAGCAGTTCTTC.

The rearrangement joins TRBV27 to TRBJ1-2; 9 nucleotides line up with TRBD1. This CDR3 spans 17 amino acids. CDR1 and CDR2 (germline): MNHEY, SMNVEV (reference sequence). V lost 7 bases and J lost 5; bases outside the gene matches: 17. CDR3 bases: TGTGCCAGCACCCGGTTGTGGGACAGGGAAAGGATTTATGGCTACACCTTC. This translates into CASTRLWDRERIYGYTF.